This TCR beta chain was retrieved from a study of T cell responses to AZD1222 COVID-19 vaccine. About the research overall: Analysis merged second doses at about 4 or about 12 weeks.

Clones were read by immunoSEQ multiplex PCR, and TCRdb kept only the in-frame ones, dropping some. Among 100,000 to 150,000 clones, over 90% were seen once, and the ten largest hold around 5.9%. CDR3 size: 14 residues. V was cut by 4 bases and J by 6 bases, with 15 bases left in between. Germline CDR1 is GTSNPN and CDR2 is SVGIG (reference sequence). Study outcomes and limitations: Donors were largely white British and mainly female; clonal diversity was possibly underestimated. With two AZD1222 doses given, Spike-specific TCR breadth and depth both rose. Among spike-specific TCRs, nearly half reportedly target unmutated variant regions.

This clone has a handful of counts. Its antigen remains unknown. The starting material was peripheral blood, obtained on day 0 of AZD1222 vaccination. The TCR was taken from an adult in good health. This chain joins TRBV30 and TRBJ2-2, with D tentatively TRBD1 (6 bases). The CDR3 DNA reads as TGTGCCTGGAACACAGTGGGGGCGGCCGGGGAGCTGTTTTTT. It translates to CAWNTVGAAGELFF.